The 20 T cell receptor beta chains presented below share a single source sample, sequenced in a study of T cells after posttransplantation cyclophosphamide (dated by TCRdb to 2016 to 2017). The library was built by means of the immunoSEQ multiplex PCR assay. The immuneACCESS repertoire file appears here via TCRdb, limited to in-frame rearrangements. These files lack a portion of the clones; in checked studies, under half of the deficit traces to unresolved V genes, and the cause of the others is not known. Here the sample lists some 39,000 clones, none seen once only. Roughly 1.2% of the sample belongs to the ten largest clones. Sequenced sample: PBMCs. These receptors were taken from a girl aged 5-17 years in good health, CMV-negative, and a related stem cell transplant donor.

The table lists this clone with many counts. The gene calls are TRBV11-2 and TRBJ1-4, with 7 bases fitting TRBD1. Germline V gene data show CDR1 as SGHAT and CDR2 as FQNNGV. The V and J ends lost 5 bases and 7 bases, in that order; junction bases with no gene match: 7. This CDR3 region has 14 residues. This CDR3 reads CASSLRGVGEKLFF. In DNA form, the CDR3 reads TGTGCCAGCAGCCTCAGGGGGGTCGGTGAAAAACTGTTTTTT.

This clone was seen at least ten times. This chain uses TRBV30 with TRBJ2-1, with a weak D call TRBD2 (5 bases). V was cut by 8 bases and J by 6 bases, with 17 bases left in between. The CDR3 length is 13 residues. Germline CDR1 GTSNPN, CDR2 SVGIG (reference sequence). CDR3 sequence: CARLVEEGNEQFF. Here the CDR3 DNA reads TGTGCCCGGCTCGTGGAAGAGGGCAATGAGCAGTTCTTC.

This clone was seen repeatedly, ten times or more. This chain joins TRBV6-6 and TRBJ1-3; D perhaps matches TRBD1 (5 bases). The CDR3 has 14 residues. CDR1 and CDR2 from the germline V gene are MNHNY and SVGAGI (reference sequence). V dropped 6 bases and J dropped 0 bases, with 9 bases sitting between them. The CDR3 DNA reads TGTGCCAGCAGCCTGACAGTCTCTGGAAACACCATATATTTT. It encodes CASSLTVSGNTIYF.

The chain employs TRBV25-1 and TRBJ2-6; D is possibly TRBD2 (5 bases). V was trimmed by 3 bases and J by 0 bases, leaving 15 bases between them. CDR3 length: 18 residues. Germline CDR1 is MGHDK and CDR2 is SYGVNS. In nucleotides, the CDR3 is TGTGCCAGCAGTGACCTAGCAGAGGGATCCTCTGGGGCCAACGTCCTGACTTTC. Its protein is CASSDLAEGSSGANVLTF. The full variable domain, rest sourced from reference TRBV25-1 and TRBJ2-6, is EADIYQTPRYLVIGTGKKITLECSQTMGHDKMYWYQQDPGMELHLIHYSYGVNSTEKGDLSSESTVSRIRTEHFPLTLESARPSHTSQYLCASSDLAEGSSGANVLTFGAGSRLTVL.

In its sample, this clone was seen many times. This chain joins TRBV6-1 and TRBJ1-1; 7 bases are a match to TRBD1. The germline CDR1 and CDR2 sequences are MNHNS and SASEGT. CDR3 size: 15 residues. Trimming removed 1 base from V and 6 bases from J; junction bases left unmatched: 8. CDR3 DNA: TGTGCCAGCAGTGAAGGGACAGGTATTATGTCTGAAGCTTTCTTT. Translated: CASSEGTGIMSEAFF.

This clone was detected many times. V is TRBV4-1 and J is TRBJ1-2; a weak D match, TRBD1 (5 bases). The CDR3 has 19 amino acids. CDR1 and CDR2 from the germline V gene are MGHRA and YSYEKL. Deletions cut 2 bases from V and 3 bases from J, with 25 bases between. Here the CDR3 DNA reads TGCGCCAGCAGCCAACCTCGTCAGGGCTCGCAGGGCGCTCACTATGGCTACACCTTC. Its protein is CASSQPRQGSQGAHYGYTF.

Ten or more counts support this clone. The chain couples TRBV2 to TRBJ2-7; TRBD1 aligns across 9 bases. The CDR3 extends over 14 amino acids. Germline CDR1 and CDR2: SNHLY and FYNNEI. The trim removed 5 bases at V and 5 bases at J, leaving 7 bases unmatched. The CDR3 DNA follows: TGTGCCAGCAGTACAGGGGGCCTTCCCCACGAGCAGTACTTC. It yields the protein CASSTGGLPHEQYF.

In this sample, this clone turned up many times. V is TRBV27 and J is TRBJ2-1, with 7 bases fitting TRBD1. CDR3 length: 15 amino acids. Germline V gives CDR1 MNHEY, CDR2 SMNVEV (reference sequence). The V gene end was trimmed by 3 bases and the J gene end by 0 bases; junction bases not matched to a gene: 2. CDR3 nucleotides: TGTGCCAGCAGTTTGACAGGGAGCTCCTACAATGAGCAGTTCTTC. Translated: CASSLTGSSYNEQFF.

This clone was counted only a few times. V usage is TRBV4-1 and J usage is TRBJ1-2; TRBD1 matches at 9 bases. Trimming took 2 bases from V and 4 from J; bases not matched to a gene: 5. CDR3 length equals 15 residues. CDR1 MGHRA and CDR2 YSYEKL come from the germline V gene. CDR3 protein: CASSQPWGQGYGYTF. The CDR3 DNA sequence: TGCGCCAGCAGCCAACCTTGGGGACAGGGCTATGGCTACACCTTC.

This clone was seen many times. This chain joins TRBV27 and TRBJ1-4; D not certain. The V gene's germline CDR1 is MNHEY and CDR2 SMNVEV (reference sequence). V lost 5 bases and J lost 8, with 15 bases in between. This CDR3 region has 14 residues. CDR3 sequence (DNA): TGTGCCAGCAGTCCCCTACACAGTGGAGAAAAACTGTTTTTT. Its translation: CASSPLHSGEKLFF.

At least ten counts were recorded for this clone. The chain carries TRBV5-8 and TRBJ2-7, with TRBD2 as a possible D gene (6 bases). The CDR3 contains 14 residues. With 4 bases removed from V and 9 bases from J, the gap between germline ends came to 20 bases. The germline CDR1 and CDR2 sequences are SGHTS and YDEGEE. The chain's CDR3 is CASSRGSGMGSQYF. CDR3 in DNA: TGTGCCAGCAGCCGGGGGTCAGGTATGGGTTCGCAGTACTTC.

The gene calls are TRBV28 and TRBJ1-3; 10 nucleotides align to TRBD1. This CDR3 region has 14 residues. V lost 6 bases to trimming and J lost 1 base; unmatched junction nucleotides: 0. The germline CDR1 and CDR2 sequences are MDHEN and SYDVKM. The CDR3 DNA reads TGTGCCAGCAGGGGACAGGGGTCTGGAAACACCATATATTTT. Its translation is CASRGQGSGNTIYF.

There are a few counts of this clone. The chain uses TRBV4-1 and TRBJ2-2, with 9 nucleotides matching TRBD1. In germline, CDR1 is MGHRA, CDR2 YSYEKL. V gave up 4 bases and J gave up 4 bases; unmatched junction bases: 4. The CDR3 contains 15 residues. The CDR3 spells CASSLTGGPTGELFF. For the CDR3, the DNA is TGCGCCAGCAGCCTGACAGGGGGACCCACCGGGGAGCTGTTTTTT.

This clone was counted between two and nine times. The V and J genes are TRBV6-5 and TRBJ2-1; maybe TRBD1 (6 bases). The CDR3 totals 14 residues. The germline V gene has CDR1 MNHEY and CDR2 SVGAGI. Trimming left V 0 bases short and J 11 bases short, with 14 bases between. In nucleotides, the CDR3 is TGTGCCAGCAGTTACTCGCGTCAGGACAGCAAGCAGTTCTTC. Translated, it gives CASSYSRQDSKQFF.

In this sample, this clone turned up a few times. The CDR3 region is CASSFSGRDEQYF. In DNA form, the CDR3 reads TGTGCCAGCAGCTTTAGCGGGCGAGACGAGCAGTACTTC. The chain uses TRBV7-6 and TRBJ2-7; 7 nucleotides agree with TRBD2. V gave up 3 bases and J gave up 5 bases; unmatched junction bases: 4. Germline CDR1 SGHVS, CDR2 FNYEAQ. This CDR3 comprises 13 residues.

This sequence joins TRBV19 and TRBJ1-1; perhaps TRBD1 as D (6 bases). The germline V gene encodes CDR1 LNHDA and CDR2 SQIVND (reference sequence). CDR3 length equals 17 residues. Trimming took 5 bases from V and 3 from J, leaving 22 bases between them. CDR3 amino acids: CASSPMLAGGEYTEAFF. The CDR3, as DNA: TGTGCCAGTAGTCCCATGCTGGCTGGGGGCGAATACACTGAAGCTTTCTTT.

This clone came up many times. The chain has TRBV9 and TRBJ2-3; 7 bases fit TRBD1. Germline V gene data show CDR1 as SGDLS and CDR2 as YYNGEE. Unmatched junction bases numbered 2, after V lost 7 bases and J lost 0 bases. CDR3 length: 13 residues. The CDR3 region is CASQGQSTDTQYF. Here the CDR3 DNA reads TGTGCCAGCCAGGGACAGAGCACAGATACGCAGTATTTT.

This clone was recorded a few times. The chain combines TRBV30 with TRBJ1-2; D might be TRBD1 (5 bases). The CDR3 length is 14 residues. Germline V gene lookup returns CDR1 GTSNPN and CDR2 SVGIG (reference sequence). Trimming took off 0 bases at V and 8 bases at J, with 16 bases between the two ends. The CDR3 nucleotides are TGTGCCTGGAGTGTACTTCAGGGAGGGCAAGGCTACACCTTC. Translated, it gives CAWSVLQGGQGYTF.

This clone was counted at least ten times. This rearrangement joins TRBV2 to TRBJ2-1, with TRBD1 matching over 7 bases. The CDR3 extends over 15 amino acids. J gave up 7 bases and V 1 base, and 7 bases lay outside the gene matches. Germline assignment: CDR1 SNHLY and CDR2 FYNNEI. The CDR3 DNA reads as TGTGCCAGCAGTGAAGGACAGGGTAGGTGGAATGAGCAGTTCTTC. It specifies CASSEGQGRWNEQFF. Full variable domain (missing parts from reference TRBV2 and TRBJ2-1): EPEVTQTPSHQVTQMGQEVILRCVPISNHLYFYWYRQILGQKVEFLVSFYNNEISEKSEIFDDQFSVERPDGSNFTLKIRSTKLEDSAMYFCASSEGQGRWNEQFFGPGTRLTVL.

This clone was counted many times. This chain uses TRBV4-3 with TRBJ2-1, with a tentative D call TRBD2 (5 bases). Germline CDR1 LGHNA, CDR2 YSLEER. The CDR3 runs 15 residues. Trimming took 1 base from V and 5 from J, leaving 12 bases between them. The CDR3 DNA reads as TGCGCCAGCAGCCAAGCGAGGGATCCCCACAATGAGCAGTTCTTC. This translates into CASSQARDPHNEQFF.